A single sample is the source of the 8 T cell receptor beta chains below, sequenced in a study of shared clonotypes between healthy human individuals. The repertoire was sequenced with immunoSEQ multiplex PCR; TCRdb's copy has only in-frame clones and lacks some. The table has 450,000 to 500,000 clones, over 75% seen once. What was sequenced was PBMCs. Receptor source: a woman in her forties in good health. Some clones in this sample may be carry-over from other donors' samples.

The V call is TRBV5-1, the J call TRBJ1-4; maybe TRBD1 (5 bases). Looked up from germline, CDR1 is SGHRS and CDR2 is YFSETQ. Deletions cut 5 bases from V and 8 bases from J, with 13 bases between. The CDR3 spans 13 residues. This CDR3 reads CASREGFGEKLFF. The CDR3 region has the DNA TGCGCCAGCAGAGAGGGGTTTGGGGAAAAACTGTTTTTT.

V usage is TRBV5-1 and J usage is TRBJ1-2; 7 bases are shared with TRBD1. Germline V gene lookup returns CDR1 SGHRS and CDR2 YFSETQ. The length of the CDR3 is 16 residues. The trim removed 4 bases at V and 4 bases at J, leaving 13 bases unmatched. The CDR3 reads CASSPGTAPKLYGYTF. Here the CDR3 DNA reads TGCGCCAGCAGCCCAGGGACAGCCCCAAAGCTCTATGGCTACACCTTC.

This chain uses TRBV4-3 with TRBJ2-2; 8 positions agree with TRBD2. CDR1 and CDR2 (germline): LGHNA, YSLEER. The CDR3 consists of 16 residues. Unmatched junction bases numbered 5, after V lost 1 base and J lost 4 bases. The CDR3 coding sequence is TGCGCCAGCAGCCAAGTGGCCGGGAGGGGCACCGGGGAGCTGTTTTTT. Protein product: CASSQVAGRGTGELFF.

This sequence joins TRBV5-1 and TRBJ1-5; possibly TRBD1 for D (5 bases). The germline V and J ends were trimmed by 4 bases and 4 bases, with 15 bases remaining between them. CDR1 is SGHRS, CDR2 YFSETQ, per germline. The CDR3 loop spans 15 amino acids. DNA of the CDR3: TGCGCCAGCAGCCCGAATCCGGGACCTAATCAGCCCCAGCATTTT. It is translated as CASSPNPGPNQPQHF.

The chain carries TRBV28 and TRBJ1-1; the D is unclear. V lost 6 bases, J lost 1 base, and 12 bases lay in between. CDR3 length: 14 residues. Germline V gene sequence: CDR1 MDHEN, CDR2 SYDVKM. CDR3 region: CASSIARENTEAFF. CDR3 bases: TGTGCCAGCAGCATAGCAAGGGAGAACACTGAAGCTTTCTTT.

Notes on this clone: A far larger clone lies a single base away; this is likely a read error. Different DNA sequences within this sample yield the same CDR3. V and J are TRBV11-2 and TRBJ2-2, with D possibly being TRBD1 (6 bases). Between the trimmed V and J ends, which lost 2 bases and 2 bases, there was a span of 9 bases. Germline assignment: CDR1 SGHAT and CDR2 FQNNGV. CDR3 length: 15 residues. CDR3 nucleotides: TGTGCCAGCAGCTTATTGACAGGTAACACCGGGGAGCTGTTTTTT. Encoded protein: CASSLLTGNTGELFF.

This clone is a singleton in its sample. The V and J genes are TRBV7-3 and TRBJ2-1; 10 bases fit TRBD2. Germline lookup yields CDR1 SGHTA and CDR2 FQGTGA. This CDR3 is 16 amino acids long. After removal of 6 bases from V and 8 bases from J, the junction contained 13 bases not matched to a gene. As DNA, the CDR3 is TGTGCCAGCAGACTAGATCCTAGCGGGAGTATGGATGAGCAGTTCTTC. Translated: CASRLDPSGSMDEQFF.

V is TRBV7-2 and J is TRBJ2-3; 8 bases map to TRBD1. V was clipped by 5 bases and J by 2 bases; unmatched bases: 3. CDR1 and CDR2 from the germline V gene are SGHTA and FQGNSA. There are 14 residues in the CDR3. CDR3 in DNA: TGTGCCAGCAGCCGGGACAGGCACACAGATACGCAGTATTTT. The encoded protein is CASSRDRHTDTQYF.